Below, one T cell receptor beta chain is given with its context. This receptor's antigen is unknown. The sample holds no much larger clone one base away, and base qualities are not on file. The data stem from a study of blood T cell repertoires in COVID-19 (dated by TCRdb to 2020 to 2021). Concerning the study at large: Collaborator samples came from the United States, Italy and Spain and covered acute and convalescent phases of COVID-19. The material from the prospective study consisted of cDNA or gDNA derived from T cells, B-cell-depleted T cells, or PBMCs. Deeply sampled blood TCRbeta repertoires from subjects exposed to, actively infected with, or recovered from COVID-19 were included in the dataset. Nearly every sample came with metadata listing a de-identified subject ID, COVID-19 status, age in years and sex. Where available, HLA class I and class II types were obtained from metadata supplied by the sample provider rather than from assay-based typing. The repertoires were released in a freely available public database meant as a resource for research on the immune response to SARS-CoV-2. Samples came from the ongoing ImmuneRACE study (first 160 participants) plus 1,254 subjects from 6 global collaborators. Paper-wide results and their limitations: Clinical and demographic metadata were provided uncurated, with the amount varying by source and participant.

CDR3 length: 15 amino acids, cysteine to phenylalanine. The CDR3 DNA has 45 bases and is translated from base 1. Cut back by 1 base and 8 bases, the V and J ends lie 15 bases apart. Taken from the germline V gene, the CDR1 and CDR2 loops are MGHRA and YSYEKL. Participants in the prospective study were aged about 18 to 90 years, lived in 20 to 25 United States geographic areas, and enrolled through a virtual design. Cohort assignment in the prospective study relied on participant-reported clinical history from a screening survey and a study questionnaire. Recovered participants in ImmuneRACE Cohort 3 were defined as having two consecutive negative NP/OP PCR tests, clearance from a healthcare professional, or resolution of symptoms. In the prospective study, whole blood, serum and a nasopharyngeal or oropharyngeal swab were collected from each participant by mobile phlebotomists. Prospective study participants could optionally give additional blood draws and questionnaires over an approximately two-month period. Before DNA extraction, blood samples from the prospective study were shipped at room temperature or frozen.

TCRbeta CDR3 regions were amplified from genomic DNA using the immunoSEQ Assay, a bias-controlled multiplex PCR. In the source study's methods: Within the assay, amplification of reference gene primers was used to estimate how many nucleated cells each sample contained. To quantify the absolute abundance of each unique TCRbeta CDR3 rearrangement, sequence reads were collapsed and filtered. For each sample, productive Simpson clonality was calculated by taking the square root of Simpson's diversity index across productive rearrangements. TCRdb's version of the immuneACCESS table is confined to in-frame rearrangements and falls short of the full clone set. An unresolved V gene accounts for under half of the shortfall where checked; the remainder is of unknown origin. The DNA gave D and trimming, while V, J and clone size come from that table. Counted in this sample were roughly 360,000 clones; 75% to 90% of them appeared once. The ten largest clones represent approximately 4.7% of the sample.

Source material: PBMCs or T cells enriched from blood (not recorded which). This TCR derives from a woman between 45 and 60 years old who had recovered from COVID-19. Recombination linked TRBV4-1 to TRBJ2-4; TRBD1 is a weak D gene call, 6 bases matching. Read as DNA, the sequence is TGCGCCAGCAGCCAAGGAAGTGGCAGGGGAGACATTCAGTACTTC. Translated, it reads CASSQGSGRGDIQYF.